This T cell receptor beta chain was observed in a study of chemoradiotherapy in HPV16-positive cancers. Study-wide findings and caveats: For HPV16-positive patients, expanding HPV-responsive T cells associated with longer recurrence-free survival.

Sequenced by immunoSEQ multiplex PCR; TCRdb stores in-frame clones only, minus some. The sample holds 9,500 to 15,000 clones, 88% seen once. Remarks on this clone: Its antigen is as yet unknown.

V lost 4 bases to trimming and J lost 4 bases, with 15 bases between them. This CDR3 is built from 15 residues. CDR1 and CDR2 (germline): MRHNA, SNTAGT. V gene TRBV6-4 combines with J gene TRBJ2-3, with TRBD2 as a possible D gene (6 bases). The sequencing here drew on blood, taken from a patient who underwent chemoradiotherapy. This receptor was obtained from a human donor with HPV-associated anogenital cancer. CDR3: CASSGDSGNSDTQYF. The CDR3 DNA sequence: TGTGCCAGCAGTGGGGACTCTGGCAACTCAGATACGCAGTATTTT.